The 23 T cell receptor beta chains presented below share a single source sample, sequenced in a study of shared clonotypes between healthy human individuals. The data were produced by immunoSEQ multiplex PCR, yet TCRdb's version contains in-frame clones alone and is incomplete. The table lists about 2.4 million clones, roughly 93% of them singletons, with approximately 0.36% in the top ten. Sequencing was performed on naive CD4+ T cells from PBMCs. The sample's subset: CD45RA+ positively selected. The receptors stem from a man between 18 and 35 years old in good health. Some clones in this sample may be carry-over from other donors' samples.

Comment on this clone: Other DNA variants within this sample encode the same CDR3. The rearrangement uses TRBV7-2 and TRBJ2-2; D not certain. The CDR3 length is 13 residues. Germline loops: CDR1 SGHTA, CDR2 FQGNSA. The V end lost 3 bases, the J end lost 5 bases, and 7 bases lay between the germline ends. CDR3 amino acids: CASSFTVTGELFF. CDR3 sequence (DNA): TGTGCCAGCAGCTTTACCGTTACCGGGGAGCTGTTTTTT.

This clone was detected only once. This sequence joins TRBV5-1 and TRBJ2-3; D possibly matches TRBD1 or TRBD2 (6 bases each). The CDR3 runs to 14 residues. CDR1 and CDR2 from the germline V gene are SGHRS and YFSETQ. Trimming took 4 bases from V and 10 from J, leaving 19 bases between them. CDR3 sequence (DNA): TGCGCCAGCAGCCAGGGGACTCCGGAAGGGGCGCAGTATTTT. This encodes CASSQGTPEGAQYF.

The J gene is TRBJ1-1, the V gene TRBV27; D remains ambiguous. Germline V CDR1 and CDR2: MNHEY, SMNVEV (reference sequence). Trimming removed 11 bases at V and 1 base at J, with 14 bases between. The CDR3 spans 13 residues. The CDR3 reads CARPNGKNTEAFF. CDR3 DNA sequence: TGTGCCCGACCGAATGGGAAGAACACTGAAGCTTTCTTT.

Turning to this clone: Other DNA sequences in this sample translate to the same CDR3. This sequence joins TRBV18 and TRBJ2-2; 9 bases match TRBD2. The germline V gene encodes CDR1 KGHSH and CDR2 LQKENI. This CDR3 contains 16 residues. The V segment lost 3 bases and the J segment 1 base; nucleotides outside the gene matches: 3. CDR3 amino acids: CASSPLLAGNTGELFF. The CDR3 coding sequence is TGTGCCAGCTCACCTTTACTAGCGGGGAACACCGGGGAGCTGTTTTTT.

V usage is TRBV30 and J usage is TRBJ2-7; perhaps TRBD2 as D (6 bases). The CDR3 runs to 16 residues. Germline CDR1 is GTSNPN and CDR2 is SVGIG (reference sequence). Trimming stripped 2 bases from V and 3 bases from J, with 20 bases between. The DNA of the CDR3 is TGTGCCTGGAGTACCGGGGGAGGCCAGCGGCTCTACGAGCAGTACTTC. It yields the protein CAWSTGGGQRLYEQYF.

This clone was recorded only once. CDR3 nucleotides: TGTGCCAGCAGCTTACTCAGGGTCGGCAAAAACATTCAGTACTTC. Protein: CASSLLRVGKNIQYF. V gene TRBV28 combines with J gene TRBJ2-4, with a weak D call TRBD1 (5 bases). The CDR3 length is 15 residues. The germline CDR1 and CDR2 sequences are MDHEN and SYDVKM. Trimming took off 6 bases at V and 3 bases at J, with 15 bases between the two ends.

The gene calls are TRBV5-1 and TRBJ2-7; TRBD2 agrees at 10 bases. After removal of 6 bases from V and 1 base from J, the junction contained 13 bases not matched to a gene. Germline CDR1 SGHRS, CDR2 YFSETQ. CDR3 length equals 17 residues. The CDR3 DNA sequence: TGCGCCAGCACCAAGGCGACCGGGACTAGCGATTCCTACGAGCAGTACTTC. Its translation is CASTKATGTSDSYEQYF.

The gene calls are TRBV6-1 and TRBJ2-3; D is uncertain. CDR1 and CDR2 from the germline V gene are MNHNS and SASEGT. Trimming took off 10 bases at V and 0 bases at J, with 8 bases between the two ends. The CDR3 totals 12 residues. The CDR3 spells CATSASTDTQYF. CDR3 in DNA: TGTGCCACCAGCGCAAGCACAGATACGCAGTATTTT.

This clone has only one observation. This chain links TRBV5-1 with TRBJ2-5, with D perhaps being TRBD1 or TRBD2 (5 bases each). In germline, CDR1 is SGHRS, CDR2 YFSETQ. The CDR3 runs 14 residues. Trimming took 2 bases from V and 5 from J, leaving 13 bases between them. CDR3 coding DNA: TGCGCCAGCAGCTTCCTGGGGGTCCAGGAGACCCAGTACTTC. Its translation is CASSFLGVQETQYF.

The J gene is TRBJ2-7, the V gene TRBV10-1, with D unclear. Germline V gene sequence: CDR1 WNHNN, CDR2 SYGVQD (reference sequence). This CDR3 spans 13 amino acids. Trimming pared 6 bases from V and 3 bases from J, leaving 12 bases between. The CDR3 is CASSLGRIYEQYF. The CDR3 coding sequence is TGCGCCAGCAGCCTGGGCAGGATCTACGAGCAGTACTTC.

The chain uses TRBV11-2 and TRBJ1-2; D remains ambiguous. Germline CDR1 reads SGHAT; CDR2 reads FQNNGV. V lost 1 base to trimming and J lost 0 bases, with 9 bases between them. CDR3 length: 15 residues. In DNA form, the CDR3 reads TGTGCCAGCAGCTTAGGGTCGGCAGCTAACTATGGCTACACCTTC. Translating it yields CASSLGSAANYGYTF.

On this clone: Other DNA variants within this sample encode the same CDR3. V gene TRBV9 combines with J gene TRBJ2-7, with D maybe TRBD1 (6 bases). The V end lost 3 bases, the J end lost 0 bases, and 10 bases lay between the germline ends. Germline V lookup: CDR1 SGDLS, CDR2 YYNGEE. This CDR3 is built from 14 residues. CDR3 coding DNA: TGTGCCAGCAGCGCGACAGGAGACTCCTACGAGCAGTACTTC. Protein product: CASSATGDSYEQYF.

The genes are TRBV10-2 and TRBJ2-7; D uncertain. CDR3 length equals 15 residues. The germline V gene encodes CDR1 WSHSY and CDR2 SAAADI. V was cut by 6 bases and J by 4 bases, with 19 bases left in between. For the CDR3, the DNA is TGCGCCAGCAGGTCCTTGTTTGGTTTAGGGTACGAGCAGTACTTC. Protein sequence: CASRSLFGLGYEQYF.

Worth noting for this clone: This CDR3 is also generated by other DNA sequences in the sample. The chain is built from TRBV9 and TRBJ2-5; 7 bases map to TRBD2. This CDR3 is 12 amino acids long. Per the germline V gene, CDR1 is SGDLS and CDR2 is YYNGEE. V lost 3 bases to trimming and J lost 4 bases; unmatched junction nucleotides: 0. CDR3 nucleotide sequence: TGTGCCAGCAGCGCGGGAGGAGAGACCCAGTACTTC. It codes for CASSAGGETQYF. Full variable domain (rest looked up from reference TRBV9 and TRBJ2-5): DSGVTQTPKHLITATGQRVTLRCSPRSGDLSVYWYQQSLDQGLQFLIQYYNGEERAKGNILERFSAQQFPDLHSELNLSSLELGDSALYFCASSAGGETQYFGPGTRLLVL.

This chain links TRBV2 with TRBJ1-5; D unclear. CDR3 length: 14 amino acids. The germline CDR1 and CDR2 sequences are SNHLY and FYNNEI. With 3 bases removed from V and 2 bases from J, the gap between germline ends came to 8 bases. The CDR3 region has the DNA TGTGCCAGCAGTGATAGCTGGGGCAATCAGCCCCAGCATTTT. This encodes CASSDSWGNQPQHF.

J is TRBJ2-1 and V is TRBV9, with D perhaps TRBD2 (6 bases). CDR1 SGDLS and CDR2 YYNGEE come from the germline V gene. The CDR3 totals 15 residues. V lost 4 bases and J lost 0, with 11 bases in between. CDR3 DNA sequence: TGTGCCAGCAGCAGGGACTGGGGCTCCTACAATGAGCAGTTCTTC. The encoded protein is CASSRDWGSYNEQFF.

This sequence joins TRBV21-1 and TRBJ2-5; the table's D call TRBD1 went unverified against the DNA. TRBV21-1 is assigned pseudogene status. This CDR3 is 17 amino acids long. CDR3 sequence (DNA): TGTGCCAGCAGCATCTCGACGGGACAGGGGAGGCTAGAGACCCAGTACTTC. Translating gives CASSISTGQGRLETQYF.

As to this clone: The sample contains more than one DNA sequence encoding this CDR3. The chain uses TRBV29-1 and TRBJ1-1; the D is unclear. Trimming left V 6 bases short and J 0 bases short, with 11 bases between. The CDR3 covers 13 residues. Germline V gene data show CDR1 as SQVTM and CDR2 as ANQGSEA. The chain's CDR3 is CSVRGIMNTEAFF. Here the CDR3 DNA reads TGCAGCGTGCGAGGGATCATGAACACTGAAGCTTTCTTT.

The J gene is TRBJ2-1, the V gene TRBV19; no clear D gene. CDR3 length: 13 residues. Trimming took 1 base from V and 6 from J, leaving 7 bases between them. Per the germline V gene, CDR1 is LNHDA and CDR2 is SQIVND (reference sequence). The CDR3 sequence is CASSIGNGNEQFF. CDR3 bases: TGTGCCAGTAGTATAGGGAACGGCAATGAGCAGTTCTTC.

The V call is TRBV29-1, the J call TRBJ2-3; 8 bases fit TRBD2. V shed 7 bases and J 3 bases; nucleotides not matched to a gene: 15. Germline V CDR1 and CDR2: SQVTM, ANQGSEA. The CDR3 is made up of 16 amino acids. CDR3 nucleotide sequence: TGCAGCGCTACCGATGAACAGGGACTAGTAACAGATACGCAGTATTTT. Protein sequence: CSATDEQGLVTDTQYF.

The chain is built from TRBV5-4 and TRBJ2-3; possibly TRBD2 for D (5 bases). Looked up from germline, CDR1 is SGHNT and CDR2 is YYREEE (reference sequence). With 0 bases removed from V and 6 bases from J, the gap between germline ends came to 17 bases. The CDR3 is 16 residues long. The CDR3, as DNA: TGTGCCAGCAGCTTGGAGGCGGGCCTGACTGGGGATACGCAGTATTTT. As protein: CASSLEAGLTGDTQYF.

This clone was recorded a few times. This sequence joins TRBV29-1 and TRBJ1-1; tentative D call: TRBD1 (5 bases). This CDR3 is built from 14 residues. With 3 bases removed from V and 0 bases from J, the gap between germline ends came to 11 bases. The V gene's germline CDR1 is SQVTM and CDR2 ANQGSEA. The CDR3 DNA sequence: TGCAGCGTTGAGGTGGACACCTTGAACACTGAAGCTTTCTTT. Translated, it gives CSVEVDTLNTEAFF. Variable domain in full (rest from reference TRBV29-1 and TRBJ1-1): SAVISQKPSRDICQRGTSLTIQCQVDSQVTMMFWYRQQPGQSLTLIATANQGSEATYESGFVIDKFPISRPNLTFSTLTVSNMSPEDSSIYLCSVEVDTLNTEAFFGQGTRLTVV.

CDR3 protein: CASSPWRGADTQYF. For the CDR3, the DNA is TGTGCCAGCAGCCCCTGGCGGGGCGCAGATACGCAGTATTTT. This chain connects TRBV14 to TRBJ2-3, with D possibly matching TRBD2 (6 bases). CDR1 is SGHDN, CDR2 FVKESK, per germline. Trimming cost V 4 bases and J 4 bases, with 12 bases left between them. The CDR3 is 14 amino acids.